The TCR beta chain described here comes from a study of blood T cell repertoires in COVID-19. About the study: Acute and convalescent COVID-19 samples came from the United States, Italy and Spain.

The V gene's germline CDR1 is MGHDK and CDR2 SYGVNS. The length of the CDR3 is 16 residues. V shed 4 bases, J shed 6 bases, and the junction held 10 bases outside the gene matches. Authors' processing steps: Nucleated cell number was recorded as an estimate derived from reference gene primer amplification. Data came from immunoSEQ multiplex PCR; TCRdb stores just in-frame clones and leaves some out. That table supplies the V and J calls and clone size; D and trimming were determined from the DNA. The table has hundreds of thousands of clones, about 88% seen once; the top ten hold 3% to 3.5%. The TCR comes from a man between 60 and 75 years old with acute or convalescent COVID-19. The material sequenced was peripheral blood. V gene TRBV25-1 combines with J gene TRBJ2-1; 9 bases fit TRBD1. This chain's CDR3 is CASSVPGTGSSNEQFF. As DNA, the CDR3 is TGTGCCAGCAGTGTCCCGGGGACAGGGTCGTCCAATGAGCAGTTCTTC.